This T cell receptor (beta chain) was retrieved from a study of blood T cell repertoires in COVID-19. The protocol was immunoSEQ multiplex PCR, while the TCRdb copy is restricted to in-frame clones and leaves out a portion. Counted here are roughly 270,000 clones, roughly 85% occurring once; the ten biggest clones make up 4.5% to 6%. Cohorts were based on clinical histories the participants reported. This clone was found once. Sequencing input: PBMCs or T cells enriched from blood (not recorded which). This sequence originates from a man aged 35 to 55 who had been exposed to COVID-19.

The chain's CDR3 is CASSSTTSGRLPVVADTQYF. CDR3 coding DNA: TGTGCCAGCAGCTCTACGACTAGCGGGAGGCTCCCCGTAGTCGCAGATACGCAGTATTTT. The chain is built from TRBV7-8 and TRBJ2-3, with TRBD2 identical over 13 bases. The length of the CDR3 is 20 residues. V dropped 4 bases and J dropped 4; count of bases not matched to a gene: 17. Germline V CDR1 and CDR2: SGHVS, FQNEAQ.